This T cell receptor (beta chain) was identified in a study of T cells in Graves' hyperthyroidism and ophthalmopathy. The sample holds a few counts of this clonotype. This CDR3 has 15 amino acids. The V end lost 0 bases, the J end lost 6 bases, and 12 bases lay between the germline ends. Germline assignment: CDR1 DFQATT and CDR2 SNEGSKA (reference sequence). 9.5 to 10 ml fresh peripheral blood yielded the PBMCs. RNA transcripts provided the source from which TCR beta CDR3 regions were amplified. TCR CDR3 regions were first amplified by RT-PCR with HTBI primers. TCRdb reprocessed the multiplex PCR reads via MiXCR and lists one record per CDR3 protein. The data show 500,000 to 650,000 distinct CDR3 sequences, over 15% seen once.

This sequence originates from a woman aged 18-29 years with Graves' ophthalmopathy. This chain links TRBV20-1 with TRBJ1-6, with unresolved D. The source material was blood. This chain's CDR3 is CSARDVTEGNSPLHF. CDR3 sequence (DNA): TGCAGTGCTAGAGATGTTACTGAGGGTAATTCACCCCTCCACTTT.